The rows below give T cell receptor beta chains drawn from one sample of a study of T-cell reconstitution after alpha-beta-depleted transplantation in children. TCRdb re-called the PCR reads through MiXCR, storing one row per CDR3 protein. The sample yields about 980,000 distinct CDR3 sequences, 25% to 35% seen once. Specimen: PBMCs, mostly from graft donor cells, collected 360 days after TCRalphabeta/CD19-depleted stem cell transplant. The receptors come from a boy younger than two who had a stem cell transplant for SCID, so the T cells may come from the graft donor. Both conserved end residues are part of each CDR3. A D gene is named only where the DNA matches it firmly. Clone size appears in some rows only: once, few, many, or a class for an expanded clone.

d_gene	j_gene	v_gene	abundance	CDR3nt	CDR3aa
-	TRBJ2-3	TRBV5-1	-	TGCGCCAGCAGCTTGGGTCCCTCAATAGGCACAGATACGCAGTATTTT	CASSLGPSIGTDTQYF
-	TRBJ1-5	TRBV6-1	-	TGTGCCAGCAGTCCTCCCCAGCATTTT	CASSPPQHF
-	TRBJ2-1	TRBV24-1	few	TGTGCCACCAGTGATGGGGGGGAGCAGTTCTTC	CATSDGGEQFF
TRBD1	TRBJ2-5	TRBV12-3/TRBV12-4	-	TGTGCCAGCAGAAAGACAGGGGGGCAAGAGACCCAGTACTTC	CASRKTGGQETQYF
-	TRBJ1-2	TRBV11-2	-	TGTGCCAGCAGCCTGGGGTATAGCAGGCTAAACTATGGCTACACCTTC	CASSLGYSRLNYGYTF
-	TRBJ2-5	TRBV18	few	TGTGCCAGCTCACCTCTCGACGACCAAGAGACCCAGTACTTC	CASSPLDDQETQYF
TRBD2	TRBJ2-3	TRBV4-2	-	TGTGCCAGCAGCGACTTGACGGGGGGGGATACAGATACGCAGTATTTT	CASSDLTGGDTDTQYF
TRBD1	TRBJ1-2	TRBV5-1	few	TGCGCCAGCAGCGCCGGGACAGGGCATGGCTACACCTTC	CASSAGTGHGYTF
-	TRBJ2-7	TRBV7-9	many	TGTGCCAGCAGCCCAAGGGGGGGCCCAGGGATTTACGAGCAGTACTTC	CASSPRGGPGIYEQYF
TRBD2	TRBJ2-5	TRBV28	-	TGTGCCAGCAAAGCTAGCGGTGGGTGGGAGACCCAGTACTTC	CASKASGGWETQYF
-	TRBJ1-5	TRBV6-1	-	TGTGCCAGCAAAAAGGGGGAAGACCATCAGCCCCAGCATTTT	CASKKGEDHQPQHF
TRBD1	TRBJ2-1	TRBV29-1	-	TGCAGCGTGGACTACGACAGGGGATTGATCAATGAGCAGTTCTTC	CSVDYDRGLINEQFF
TRBD1	TRBJ2-7	TRBV6-2/TRBV6-3	-	TGTGCCAGCAGTTACGGCCCGGGACAGGGGCCTTCCTACGAGCAGTACTTC	CASSYGPGQGPSYEQYF
-	TRBJ2-7	TRBV4-2	few	TGTGCCAGCAGCCAAGAAGACGGCGAGCAGTACTTC	CASSQEDGEQYF
-	TRBJ2-7	TRBV10-3	-	TGTGCCATCAGTGAGTCTCAACAGGGCACCTACGAGCAGTACTTC	CAISESQQGTYEQYF
-	TRBJ2-2	TRBV4-2	-	TGTGCCAGCAGCCAACATTTAGGGAACACCGGGGAGCTGTTTTTT	CASSQHLGNTGELFF
TRBD1	TRBJ2-1	TRBV12-3/TRBV12-4	few	TGTGCCAGCAACCATAAGACAGGGGTCCTTAACAATGAGCAGTTCTTC	CASNHKTGVLNNEQFF
-	TRBJ2-5	TRBV21-1	-	TGTGCCAGCAGTCTAAACAACCCCACTAGACAGGGCCGGGAGACCCAGTACTTC	CASSLNNPTRQGRETQYF
-	TRBJ1-2	TRBV12-3/TRBV12-4	-	TGTGCCAGCACCCCGGGACTCAAAGCTAACTATGGCTACACCTTC	CASTPGLKANYGYTF
TRBD2	TRBJ2-7	TRBV11-1	few	TGTGCCAGCAGCTTACAGTCCCTAGCGGGGGGTTCGATGTACGAGCAGTACTTC	CASSLQSLAGGSMYEQYF
TRBD1	TRBJ1-1	TRBV20-1	-	TGCAGTGCTAGGAAGGGACAGGGGGTTAGGGTTAAAGCTTTCTTT	CSARKGQGVRVKAFF
TRBD2	TRBJ2-1	TRBV11-2	-	TGTGCCAGCACCCCTAATTTAGCGGGGGGAACGTTCAAATTCAATGAGCAGTTCTTC	CASTPNLAGGTFKFNEQFF
-	TRBJ2-7	TRBV5-1	-	TGCGCCAGCAGCTTGGATGGGACGACAGGTTCCTACGAGCAGTACTTC	CASSLDGTTGSYEQYF
-	TRBJ1-4	TRBV12-3/TRBV12-4	few	TGTGCCAGCTCCGTCGGGGTTGGGGCGGGGGAAAAACTGTTTTTT	CASSVGVGAGEKLFF
TRBD1	TRBJ2-1	TRBV12-3/TRBV12-4	few	TGTGCCAGCAGTGTAAACAGGGGTCCGGAGTCCTACAATGAGCAGTTCTTC	CASSVNRGPESYNEQFF
-	TRBJ2-7	TRBV7-2	-	TGTGCCAGCAGCTTCGTCGGCGGGACGGGGTATCGCTACGAGCAGTACTTC	CASSFVGGTGYRYEQYF
-	TRBJ2-7	TRBV6-2/TRBV6-3	-	TGTGCCAGCAGTGGGTCCCGCGTGCAGGGCGTTTTCTCCTACGAGCAGTACTTC	CASSGSRVQGVFSYEQYF
-	TRBJ2-3	TRBV5-1	-	TGCGCCAGCAGCTCGGACGTTCATACGCAGTATTTT	CASSSDVHTQYF
-	TRBJ1-1	TRBV10-3	few	TGTGCCATCAGTGGGGTAGGCCGGACTGAAGCTTTCTTT	CAISGVGRTEAFF
TRBD1	TRBJ1-1	TRBV20-1	-	TGCAGTGCTAGAGATCGGGACAGCGAAGCTTTCTTT	CSARDRDSEAFF
-	TRBJ1-2	TRBV20-1	-	TGCAGTGCACATAACAGGGCTAACTATGGCTACACCTTC	CSAHNRANYGYTF
TRBD2	TRBJ2-3	TRBV5-1	few	TGCGCCAGCAGCTTGGGACTAGCGGGGATTATTGGAGATACGCAGTATTTT	CASSLGLAGIIGDTQYF
TRBD2	TRBJ2-1	TRBV7-7	-	TGTGCCAGCAGCCAATATAGCGGGGGGCTAGGGGATGAGCAGTTCTTC	CASSQYSGGLGDEQFF
TRBD2	TRBJ2-1	TRBV4-2	-	TGTGCCAGCAGCGAGGTTGGCGGCGGGGGGCATAATGAGCAGTTCTTC	CASSEVGGGGHNEQFF
-	TRBJ2-7	TRBV19	-	TGTGCCAGTAGTCCCTCCGTAGGATCCTACGAGCAGTACTTC	CASSPSVGSYEQYF
TRBD2	TRBJ2-1	TRBV7-6	-	TGTGCCAGCAGCCCAGCGGGGGCCCCGGGGACGGAGCAGTTCTTC	CASSPAGAPGTEQFF
-	TRBJ1-1	TRBV5-1	-	TGCGCCAGCAGCTTCAAAGGGGAGGGGACTGAAGCTTTCTTT	CASSFKGEGTEAFF
-	TRBJ2-1	TRBV5-4	-	TGTGCCAGCAGCTTGAACCCCTTATCCGCCGGACCACCCTACAATGAGCAGTTCTTC	CASSLNPLSAGPPYNEQFF
-	TRBJ2-4	TRBV7-9	-	TGTGCCAGCAGCTCCCCCACGATAGCCAAAAACATTCAGTACTTC	CASSSPTIAKNIQYF
TRBD1	TRBJ2-3	TRBV5-1	few	TGCGCCAGCAGCTGGGGGGACAGGGGAGCGCAGTATTTT	CASSWGDRGAQYF
-	TRBJ2-5	TRBV5-1	-	TGCGCCAGCAGTATTCTGGAGTCCGCTCAGCCCCGGGCGACCCAAGAGACCCAGTACTTC	CASSILESAQPRATQETQYF
-	TRBJ2-3	TRBV4-1	-	TGCGCCAGCAGCCCAAAAAATCTAGGTGGGGGGTCCACAGATACGCAGTATTTT	CASSPKNLGGGSTDTQYF
-	TRBJ2-1	TRBV7-6	-	TGTGCCAGCAGCTTCAGCCCCAATGAGCAGTTCTTC	CASSFSPNEQFF
TRBD1	TRBJ2-7	TRBV9	-	TGTGCCAGCAGCGTAGGAGGTCGGGACAGGTCGGGCGAGCAGTACTTC	CASSVGGRDRSGEQYF
-	TRBJ2-3	TRBV6-1	few	TGTGCCAGCAGCCTAACAAGGGGCTCTTACGCGAATACGCAGTATTTT	CASSLTRGSYANTQYF
-	TRBJ2-3	TRBV5-1	few	TGCGCCAGCAGCTTGAATTATTTGGGAACAGATACGCAGTATTTT	CASSLNYLGTDTQYF
-	TRBJ2-2	TRBV20-1	-	TGCAGTGTAAAGGGGAGGACCGGGGAGCTGTTTTTT	CSVKGRTGELFF
-	TRBJ1-1	TRBV5-1	-	TGCGCCAGCAGCCCCGAACAGCATATCCCTGAAGCTTTCTTT	CASSPEQHIPEAFF
TRBD2	TRBJ2-3	TRBV5-1	-	TGCGCCAGCAGACTAGCGGCCCCAGGGACAGATACGCAGTATTTT	CASRLAAPGTDTQYF
-	TRBJ2-4	TRBV4-3	-	TGCGCCAGCAGCCAAGATCAAAGGGGATACAAAAACATTCAGTACTTC	CASSQDQRGYKNIQYF
TRBD2	TRBJ2-3	TRBV9	few	TGTGCCAGCAGCCTTAGCGGGGGGGAGACAGATACGCAGTATTTT	CASSLSGGETDTQYF
-	TRBJ1-5	TRBV12-3/TRBV12-4	-	TGTGCCAGCAGCCGACAGTTTTCCGATCAGCCCCAGCATTTT	CASSRQFSDQPQHF
-	TRBJ1-1	TRBV2	-	TGTGCCAGCAGGGGTATCTTGCGGAACACTGAAGCTTTCTTT	CASRGILRNTEAFF
TRBD1	TRBJ2-2	TRBV9	few	TGTGCCAGCAGCGGGGGACAGGGGGTCGCCGGGGAGCTGTTTTTT	CASSGGQGVAGELFF
-	TRBJ2-1	TRBV7-6	-	TGTGCCAGCAGCGACCAGACAGACTACAATGAGCAGTTCTTC	CASSDQTDYNEQFF
-	TRBJ1-5	TRBV20-1	-	TGCAGTGCTAGAGATGACCGGGCCGGCAATCAGCCCCAGCATTTT	CSARDDRAGNQPQHF
-	TRBJ2-5	TRBV10-3	few	TGTGCCATCGGACTAATGGGGGAGACCCAGTACTTC	CAIGLMGETQYF